This T cell receptor beta chain was recovered during a study of T-cell reconstitution after alpha-beta-depleted transplantation in children. The CDR3 runs 15 residues. Germline loops: CDR1 DFQATT, CDR2 SNEGSKA (reference sequence). The junction had 7 bases not matched to a gene; V was cut back by 0 bases and J by 3 bases. Unique molecular identifiers were built into the TCRbeta library. TCRdb passed the PCR reads through MiXCR, listing each CDR3 protein once. The data contain 600,000 to 700,000 distinct CDR3 sequences, 16% of them singletons. The V and J genes are TRBV20-1 and TRBJ1-2; the match to TRBD1 covers 7 bases. The receptor's source is a human donor who donated a stem cell graft to a child with acute myeloid leukemia. The sequenced sample was PBMCs from the stem cell graft donor, obtained from the stem cell graft. Here the CDR3 DNA reads TGCAGTGCTAGAGATGGGGAGGGGGCTTACTATGGCTACACCTTC. It specifies CSARDGEGAYYGYTF.